A single T cell receptor (beta chain) is shown here with its context. Its specificity is unknown. At one boundary the junction diverges from the germline segment, which might be a read error. TCRbeta libraries were built with three rounds of nested PCR, modified from ARM-PCR. TCRdb fed the multiplex PCR reads into MiXCR, producing one record per CDR3 protein. The data hold fewer than 90,000 distinct CDR3 sequences, with roughly 77% observed a single time. This entry is derived from a study of tumor and adjacent non-tumor tissue in lung cancer. Study-wide background: Stage I to III disease affected 9 to 10 men and 5 women aged roughly 31 to 85.

RNA was extracted from bulk tissue without any cell sorting. More than 3 cm separated this lung sample from the edge of the tumor. The CDR3 is made up of 15 amino acids. The germline V gene encodes CDR1 MGHRA and CDR2 YSYEKL. Study outcomes and limitations: Tumor TCR diversity, when higher, was linked to shorter survival. Significantly higher TCR diversity was found in tumor than normal lung. Top 100 clones took a larger repertoire share in normal lung.

Sequences were obtained from distant non-tumor lung tissue. The rearrangement uses TRBV4-1 and TRBJ2-1; D ambiguous. The clonotype originates from a woman in her forties or fifties with non-small cell lung cancer. CDR3 sequence: CASCQAIGIVNEQFF. The CDR3 bases are TGCGCCAGCTGCCAAGCTATCGGTATCGTCAATGAGCAGTTCTTC.